This TCR beta chain was recorded in a study of blood T cell repertoires in COVID-19. Produced via immunoSEQ multiplex PCR; TCRdb's table is partial and in-frame only. Among about 200,000 clones listed, 85% were seen once. Per germline, CDR1 MNHEY and CDR2 SVGAGI. Deletions cut 4 bases from V and 0 bases from J, with 12 bases between. This CDR3 contains 15 residues. V usage is TRBV6-5 and J usage is TRBJ1-2; D ambiguous. This receptor was taken from a man in his 60s with COVID-19, enrolled during active disease. The sequenced material came from peripheral blood. The CDR3 DNA reads TGTGCCAGCAGTTTGCGGCGCACTACTAACTATGGCTACACCTTC. It is translated as CASSLRRTTNYGYTF.